This TCR beta chain was captured in a study of blood T cell repertoires in COVID-19 (TCRdb year 2020). Concerning the study at large: Samples covering the acute and convalescent phases of COVID-19 were provided by collaborators in the United States, Italy and Spain. The prospective study material was composed of cDNA or gDNA derived from T cells, B-cell-depleted T cells, or PBMCs. Deeply sampled blood TCRbeta repertoires from subjects exposed to, actively infected with, or recovered from COVID-19 were included in the dataset. The repertoires were made available in a free public database intended to serve as a resource for research on the immune response to SARS-CoV-2. Samples came from the ongoing ImmuneRACE study (first 160 participants) plus 1,254 subjects from 6 global collaborators. A de-identified subject ID, COVID-19 status, age in years and sex were almost always included in the sample metadata. Where available, HLA class I and class II types were taken from metadata supplied by the sample provider and were not determined by assay-based typing. Overall results and qualifications from the work: Clinical and demographic metadata were provided uncurated, with the amount varying by source and participant.

From cysteine to phenylalanine, the CDR3 is 13 amino acids long. Only the CDR3 part of the read is kept: 39 bases, read in frame from the first base. At the junction V is shortened by 4 bases and J by 5 bases, with 9 bases in between. CDR1 and CDR2, per the germline V gene, are KGHSH and LQKENI. The table lists this clone with a count of one. This receptor's antigen is unknown. The record has no base qualities; no much larger clone is one base away. The collaborating institutions used their own protocols to collect whole blood in K2EDTA tubes. For TCRbeta analysis, collaborators shipped samples as frozen whole blood, isolated PBMCs, or DNA extracted from either of those sample types. TCRbeta CDR3 regions were amplified from genomic DNA by means of the immunoSEQ Assay, a bias-controlled multiplex PCR. Regarding the original processing steps: The number of nucleated cells in each sample was estimated from the amplification of reference gene primers within the assay. Sequence reads were collapsed and filtered to measure the absolute abundance of every unique TCRbeta CDR3 rearrangement. For each sample, productive Simpson clonality was calculated as the square root of Simpson's diversity index over productive rearrangements. The table was pulled from immuneACCESS by TCRdb, which kept in-frame rearrangements only. Such tables lose some clones; where checked, under half of the loss comes from unresolved V genes, and the rest has no known cause. Clonal size and the V and J genes are those of that table, whereas D and trimming came from the DNA. Within this sample are around 120,000 clones, with roughly 90% of them counted one time only. 3.7% of the sample rests with the top ten.

The chain employs TRBV18 and TRBJ2-4, with an unclear D gene assignment. Sequenced input: peripheral blood. This receptor was identified in a man between 50 and 59 years old with active COVID-19. The CDR3 region reads CASSLDTENIQYF. The DNA is as follows: TGTGCCAGCTCACTGGATACAGAAAACATTCAGTACTTC.